This T cell receptor (beta chain) comes out of a study of preoperative IRX-2 immunotherapy in early breast cancer. V lost 0 bases and J lost 8, with 11 bases in between. Per the germline V gene, CDR1 is MDHEN and CDR2 is SYDVKM. The CDR3 is made up of 15 amino acids. Treatment indicated: preoperative locoregional IRX-2 cytokine immunotherapy. Samples came from a phase Ib trial of preoperative locoregional IRX-2 cytokine immunotherapy. Repertoires were generated with immunoSEQ multiplex PCR, while TCRdb's copy carries only in-frame clones and drops some. Of roughly 29,000 clones in the sample, 90% are singletons; the top ten hold around a tenth.

The chain recombines TRBV28 with TRBJ1-6; D gene unclear. The receptor comes from a human donor with breast cancer. The specimen was collected from a patient treated with IRX-2 immunotherapy. The CDR3 DNA follows: TGTGCCAGCAGTTTATGGGACTATGGGGATTCACCCCTCCACTTT. Translation gives CASSLWDYGDSPLHF.